These T cell receptor beta chains were read from a single sample in a study of cytomegalovirus exposure and HLA in healthy donors. Assay: immunoSEQ multiplex PCR; the TCRdb copy retains only in-frame clones and omits some. This sample has some 150,000 clones; roughly 80% occur once, and the top ten carry about 4.6%. Material: PBMCs. These TCRs come from a man aged 40-55 years in good health and CMV-seronegative. CDR3s leave out the opening cysteine and the closing phenylalanine or tryptophan. Each record gives: V gene, J gene, CDR3 protein.

v_gene: TRBV5-1
j_gene: TRBJ2-2
CDR3aa: ASSLVGRTGELF

v_gene: TRBV29-1
j_gene: TRBJ2-7
CDR3aa: SVGFRTGGEQY

v_gene: TRBV6-1
j_gene: TRBJ1-5
CDR3aa: ASSRLYNQPQH

v_gene: TRBV27
j_gene: TRBJ2-1
CDR3aa: ATRDSPSNEQF

v_gene: TRBV4-3
j_gene: TRBJ1-5
CDR3aa: ASSPQGMVRNQPQH

v_gene: TRBV28
j_gene: TRBJ2-3
CDR3aa: ASSSQGSLDTQY

v_gene: TRBV6-1
j_gene: TRBJ1-3
CDR3aa: ASSDQGQGGNTIY

v_gene: TRBV7-9
j_gene: TRBJ1-1
CDR3aa: ASSLVDLGNTEAF

v_gene: TRBV27
j_gene: TRBJ2-1
CDR3aa: ASSPGQGYNEQF

v_gene: TRBV28
j_gene: TRBJ2-7
CDR3aa: ASSLGGAKYEQY

v_gene: TRBV10-3
j_gene: TRBJ2-5
CDR3aa: AISGGETQY

v_gene: TRBV2
j_gene: TRBJ1-6
CDR3aa: ASSRGAANSPLH

v_gene: TRBV30
j_gene: TRBJ1-6
CDR3aa: AQGTGIMVPLH

v_gene: TRBV6-5
j_gene: TRBJ1-5
CDR3aa: ASSEALRQPQH

v_gene: TRBV2
j_gene: TRBJ2-5
CDR3aa: ASSTSGGPLHEQY

v_gene: TRBV6-1
j_gene: TRBJ2-2
CDR3aa: ASRRTSGGSGELF

v_gene: TRBV10-3
j_gene: TRBJ2-1
CDR3aa: AIERPGGNEQF

v_gene: TRBV5-4
j_gene: TRBJ2-7
CDR3aa: ASSLGGVRTYEQY

v_gene: TRBV4-2
j_gene: TRBJ2-5
CDR3aa: ASSQGLGETQY

v_gene: TRBV12-1
j_gene: TRBJ1-1
CDR3aa: ASSWDRGATSAF

v_gene: TRBV11-1
j_gene: TRBJ2-7
CDR3aa: ASSRNSETYEQY

v_gene: TRBV7-8
j_gene: TRBJ1-3
CDR3aa: ASSSSTGTGNTIY

v_gene: TRBV5-1
j_gene: TRBJ2-1
CDR3aa: ASSPLSSGGNYNEQF

v_gene: TRBV30
j_gene: TRBJ2-3
CDR3aa: AWSTWRGGPDTQY

v_gene: TRBV7-8
j_gene: TRBJ2-7
CDR3aa: ASTLGGGAYEQY

v_gene: TRBV9
j_gene: TRBJ2-2
CDR3aa: ASSEGGYTGELF

v_gene: TRBV5-1
j_gene: TRBJ2-3
CDR3aa: ASSLDVAGLDTQY

v_gene: TRBV15
j_gene: TRBJ2-7
CDR3aa: ATSLGTFSYEQY

v_gene: TRBV5-1
j_gene: TRBJ2-5
CDR3aa: ASSLDAGTQETQY

v_gene: TRBV5-1
j_gene: TRBJ2-7
CDR3aa: ASSFSVKGQGSYEQY

v_gene: TRBV27
j_gene: TRBJ1-1
CDR3aa: ASSPLQGGVFEAF

v_gene: TRBV5-6
j_gene: TRBJ1-2
CDR3aa: ASSLGGRVHGYT

v_gene: TRBV5-1
j_gene: TRBJ2-1
CDR3aa: ASSSRTSSNEQF

v_gene: TRBV9
j_gene: TRBJ2-2
CDR3aa: ASKMGGGNTGELF

v_gene: TRBV4-2
j_gene: TRBJ1-1
CDR3aa: ASSRKQGENTEAF

v_gene: TRBV6-1
j_gene: TRBJ2-5
CDR3aa: ASSESLAGARQETQY

v_gene: TRBV19
j_gene: TRBJ1-1
CDR3aa: ASGNTEGTVNTEAF

v_gene: TRBV28
j_gene: TRBJ2-5
CDR3aa: ASSFSGIAQETQY

v_gene: TRBV13
j_gene: TRBJ1-1
CDR3aa: ASSLGRGQVNTEAF

v_gene: TRBV7-9
j_gene: TRBJ1-2
CDR3aa: ASSLGGRSGYT

v_gene: TRBV30
j_gene: TRBJ1-6
CDR3aa: AWSVLRQRSPLH

v_gene: TRBV10-3
j_gene: TRBJ2-1
CDR3aa: AFQTSGGAQF

v_gene: TRBV7-2
j_gene: TRBJ2-7
CDR3aa: ASSSRDRGRLGQY

v_gene: TRBV5-4
j_gene: TRBJ2-3
CDR3aa: ASQGDRANTDTQY

v_gene: TRBV7-2
j_gene: TRBJ1-2
CDR3aa: ASSTTGGHYGYT

v_gene: TRBV7-6
j_gene: TRBJ2-7
CDR3aa: ASSLVLQDGEQY

v_gene: TRBV2
j_gene: TRBJ1-1
CDR3aa: ASKDREGNTEAF

v_gene: TRBV5-1
j_gene: TRBJ2-2
CDR3aa: ASSLGSRLAGVRRSGELF

v_gene: TRBV27
j_gene: TRBJ1-2
CDR3aa: ASSLSSTDRVISGYT

v_gene: TRBV18
j_gene: TRBJ1-2
CDR3aa: ASTDRGDYGYT

v_gene: TRBV28
j_gene: TRBJ1-1
CDR3aa: ASAPEHPEAF

v_gene: TRBV2
j_gene: TRBJ2-3
CDR3aa: ASRTSGVITDTQY

v_gene: TRBV7-9
j_gene: TRBJ2-7
CDR3aa: ASSLAGPGVEEQY

v_gene: TRBV5-4
j_gene: TRBJ1-1
CDR3aa: ASSLPPNSGTEAF